One T cell receptor beta chain is described in this entry. Profiled with immunoSEQ multiplex PCR; TCRdb holds only in-frame clones, not every one. The sample has 76,000 or so clones, roughly 89% seen once. This specimen comes from a study of OX40 agonist ivuxolimab in advanced cancers. The CDR3 has 15 residues. Germline CDR1 LNHDA, CDR2 SQIVND (reference sequence). With V trimmed by 10 bases and J by 0 bases, 11 bases remained unmatched. Sequencing was performed on CD4+ or CD8+ T cells sorted from blood, taken in a trial of the OX40 agonist ivuxolimab. The source of this sequence is an adult with an advanced solid tumor such as melanoma, head and neck, liver or kidney cancer. The chain uses TRBV19 and TRBJ2-7; 8 bases line up with TRBD1. The CDR3 nucleotides read TGTGCCACAGGGACAGGCGCGAGAAGCTCCTACGAGCAGTACTTC. Protein sequence: CATGTGARSSYEQYF. Looking up the rest from reference TRBV19 and TRBJ2-7 gives the full variable domain: DGGITQSPKYLFRKEGQNVTLSCEQNLNHDAMYWYRQDPGQGLRLIYYSQIVNDFQKGDIAEGYSVSREKKESFPLTVTSAQKNPTAFYLCATGTGARSSYEQYFGPGTRLTVT.